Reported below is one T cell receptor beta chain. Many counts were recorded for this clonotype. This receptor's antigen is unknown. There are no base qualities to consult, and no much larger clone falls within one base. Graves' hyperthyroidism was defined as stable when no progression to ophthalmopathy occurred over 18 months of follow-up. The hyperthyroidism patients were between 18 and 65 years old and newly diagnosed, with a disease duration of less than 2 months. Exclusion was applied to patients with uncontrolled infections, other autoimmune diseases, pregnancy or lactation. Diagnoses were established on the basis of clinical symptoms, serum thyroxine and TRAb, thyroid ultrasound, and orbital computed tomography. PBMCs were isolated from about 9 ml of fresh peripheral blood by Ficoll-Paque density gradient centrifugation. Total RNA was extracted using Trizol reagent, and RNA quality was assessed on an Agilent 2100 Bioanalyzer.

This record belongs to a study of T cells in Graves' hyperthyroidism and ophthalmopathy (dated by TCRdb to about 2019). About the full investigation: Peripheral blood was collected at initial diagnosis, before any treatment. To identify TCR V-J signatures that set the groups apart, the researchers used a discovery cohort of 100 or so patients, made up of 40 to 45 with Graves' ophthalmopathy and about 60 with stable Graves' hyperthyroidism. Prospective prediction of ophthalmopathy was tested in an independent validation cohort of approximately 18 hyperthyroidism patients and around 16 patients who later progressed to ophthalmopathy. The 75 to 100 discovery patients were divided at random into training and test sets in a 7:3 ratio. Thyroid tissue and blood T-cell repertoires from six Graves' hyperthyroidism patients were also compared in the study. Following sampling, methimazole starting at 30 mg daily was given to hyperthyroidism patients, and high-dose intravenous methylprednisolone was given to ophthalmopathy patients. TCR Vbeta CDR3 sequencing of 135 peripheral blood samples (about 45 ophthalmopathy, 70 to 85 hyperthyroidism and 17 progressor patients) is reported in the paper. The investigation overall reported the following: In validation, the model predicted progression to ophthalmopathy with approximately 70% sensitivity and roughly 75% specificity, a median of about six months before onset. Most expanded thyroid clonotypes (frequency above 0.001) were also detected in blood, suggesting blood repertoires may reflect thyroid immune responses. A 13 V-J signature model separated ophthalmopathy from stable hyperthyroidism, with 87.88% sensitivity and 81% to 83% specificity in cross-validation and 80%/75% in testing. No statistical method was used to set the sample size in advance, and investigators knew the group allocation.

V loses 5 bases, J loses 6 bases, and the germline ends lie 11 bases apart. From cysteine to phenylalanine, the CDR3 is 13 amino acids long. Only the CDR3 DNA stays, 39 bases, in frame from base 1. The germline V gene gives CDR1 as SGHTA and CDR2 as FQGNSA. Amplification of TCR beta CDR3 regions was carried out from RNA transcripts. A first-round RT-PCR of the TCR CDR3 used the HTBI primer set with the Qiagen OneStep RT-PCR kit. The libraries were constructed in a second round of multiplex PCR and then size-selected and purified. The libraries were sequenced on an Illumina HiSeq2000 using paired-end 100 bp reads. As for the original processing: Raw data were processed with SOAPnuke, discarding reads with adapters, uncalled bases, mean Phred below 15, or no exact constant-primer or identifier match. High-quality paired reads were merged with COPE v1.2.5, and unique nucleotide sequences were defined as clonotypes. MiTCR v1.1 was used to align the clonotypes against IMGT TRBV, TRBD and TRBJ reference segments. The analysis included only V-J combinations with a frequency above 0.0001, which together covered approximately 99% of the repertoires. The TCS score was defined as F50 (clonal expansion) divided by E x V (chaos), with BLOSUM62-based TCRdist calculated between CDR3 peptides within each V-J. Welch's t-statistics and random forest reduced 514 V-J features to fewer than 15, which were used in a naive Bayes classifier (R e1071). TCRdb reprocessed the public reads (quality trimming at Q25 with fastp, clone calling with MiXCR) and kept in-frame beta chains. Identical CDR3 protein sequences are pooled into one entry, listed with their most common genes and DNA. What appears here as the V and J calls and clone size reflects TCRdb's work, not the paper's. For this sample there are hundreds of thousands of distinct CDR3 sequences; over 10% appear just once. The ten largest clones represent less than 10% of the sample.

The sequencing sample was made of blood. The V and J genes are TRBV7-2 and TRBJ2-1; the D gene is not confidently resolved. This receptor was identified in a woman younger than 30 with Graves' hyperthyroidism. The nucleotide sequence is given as TGTGCCAGCAGCCCAGACTTAGGCAATGAGCAGTTCTTC. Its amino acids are CASSPDLGNEQFF.